Following are 32 T cell receptor beta chains from one sample sequenced in a study of OX40 agonist ivuxolimab in advanced cancers. Clones were sequenced by immunoSEQ multiplex PCR, and TCRdb holds only the in-frame ones, with some missing. This table has under 45,000 clones, around three quarters appearing once. The input for sequencing was CD4+ or CD8+ T cells sorted from blood, taken in a trial of the OX40 agonist ivuxolimab. The receptor source for this set is an adult with an advanced solid tumor such as melanoma, head and neck, liver or kidney cancer.

The chain uses TRBV7-9 and TRBJ2-1; D possibly corresponds to TRBD2 (5 bases). CDR1 and CDR2 (germline): SEHNR, FQNEAQ (reference sequence). The CDR3 is 13 amino acids. V was cut by 2 bases and J by 7 bases, with 9 bases left in between. The DNA of the CDR3 is TGTGCCAGCAGCTTAATGGACTGGAATGAGCAGTTCTTC. It specifies CASSLMDWNEQFF.

This chain connects TRBV30 to TRBJ1-1, with TRBD1 matching 7 bases. Germline V lookup: CDR1 GTSNPN, CDR2 SVGIG (reference sequence). The CDR3 contains 13 residues. The V gene end was trimmed by 1 base and the J gene end by 7 bases; junction bases not matched to a gene: 6. CDR3 in DNA: TGTGCCTGGAGTGGACAGGGTCGGAATGAAGCTTTCTTT. This encodes CAWSGQGRNEAFF. Complete variable domain (other parts from reference TRBV30 and TRBJ1-1): SQTIHQWPATLVQPVGSPLSLECTVEGTSNPNLYWYRQAAGRGLQLLFYSVGIGQISSEVPQNLSASRPQDRQFILSSKKLLLSDSGFYLCAWSGQGRNEAFFGQGTRLTVV.

This clone was observed a handful of times. The rearrangement links TRBV13 to TRBJ2-3, with TRBD1 identical over 7 bases. Germline assignment: CDR1 PRHDT and CDR2 FYEKMQ (reference sequence). CDR3 length equals 15 residues. The trim removed 1 base at V and 3 bases at J, leaving 4 bases unmatched. In DNA, the CDR3 is TGTGCCAGCAGCTTAGACAGGGGTTGGACAGATACGCAGTATTTT. Encoded protein: CASSLDRGWTDTQYF.

This clone was recorded a few times. This chain joins TRBV19 and TRBJ1-3; D is unclear. Trimming stripped 6 bases from V and 9 bases from J, with 15 bases between. The CDR3 length is 13 residues. Germline V gene lookup returns CDR1 LNHDA and CDR2 SQIVND (reference sequence). The CDR3 sequence: CASRKRSESTIYF. DNA for the CDR3: TGTGCCAGTAGGAAGCGTTCGGAAAGCACCATATATTTT.

This clone was seen once. This chain uses TRBV5-1 with TRBJ1-1; 7 bases agree with TRBD1. Germline V gene sequence: CDR1 SGHRS, CDR2 YFSETQ. V lost 0 bases to trimming and J lost 0 bases; unmatched junction nucleotides: 5. This CDR3 comprises 16 residues. CDR3 DNA sequence: TGCGCCAGCAGCTTGGTCCCCGGGACAGTGAACACTGAAGCTTTCTTT. The encoded protein is CASSLVPGTVNTEAFF.

Here the CDR3 reads CAWSSDRTYEQYF. The CDR3 nucleotides are TGTGCCTGGAGTTCGGACAGGACCTACGAGCAGTACTTC. The genes are TRBV30 and TRBJ2-7; 7 positions agree with TRBD1. Per the germline V gene, CDR1 is GTSNPN and CDR2 is SVGIG (reference sequence). The trim removed 2 bases at V and 2 bases at J, leaving 3 bases unmatched. The CDR3 contains 13 residues.

CDR3 coding DNA: TGTGCCAGTACGTCCGGGACTAGTGGGCAAGAGACCCAGTACTTC. Amino acids: CASTSGTSGQETQYF. V is TRBV2 and J is TRBJ2-5; 8 nucleotides line up with TRBD2. Germline CDR1 is SNHLY and CDR2 is FYNNEI. The CDR3 length is 15 residues. The V and J ends lost 9 bases and 2 bases, in that order; junction bases with no gene match: 11.

The table lists this clone with a count of one. The chain couples TRBV2 to TRBJ1-1, with D tentatively TRBD1 (5 bases). V was trimmed by 7 bases and J by 8 bases, leaving 20 bases between them. CDR1 and CDR2 from the germline V gene are SNHLY and FYNNEI. This CDR3 contains 14 residues. CDR3 DNA: TGTGCCAGCATGGGTGGGGCCCGGTGGCCCGAAGCTTTCTTT. Its translation: CASMGGARWPEAFF. The whole variable domain, filled in from reference TRBV2 and TRBJ1-1, reads EPEVTQTPSHQVTQMGQEVILRCVPISNHLYFYWYRQILGQKVEFLVSFYNNEISEKSEIFDDQFSVERPDGSNFTLKIRSTKLEDSAMYFCASMGGARWPEAFFGQGTRLTVV.

A few counts support this clone. The genes are TRBV2 and TRBJ2-5; the D is unclear. From germline, CDR1 is SNHLY and CDR2 FYNNEI. Trimming removed 6 bases at V and 4 bases at J, with 9 bases between. The CDR3 runs 12 residues. The CDR3 DNA reads as TGTGCCAGCAGAGGAGTCCCAGAGACCCAGTACTTC. Translation: CASRGVPETQYF.

The CDR3 is CASSPWGLPSWAKNIQYF. For the CDR3, the DNA is TGCGCCAGCAGCCCCTGGGGACTCCCCTCGTGGGCCAAAAACATTCAGTACTTC. V usage is TRBV5-1 and J usage is TRBJ2-4; weak D call: TRBD2 (6 bases). CDR1 is SGHRS, CDR2 YFSETQ, per germline. This CDR3 has 18 amino acids. V was trimmed by 4 bases and J by 1 base, leaving 21 bases between them.

CDR3 nucleotides: TGCGCCAGCAGCCAAGAACGAGGGACCTCCCTTTACTATGGCTACACCTTC. This translates into CASSQERGTSLYYGYTF. This sequence joins TRBV4-1 and TRBJ1-2; tentatively, D is TRBD1 (5 bases). Germline lookup yields CDR1 MGHRA and CDR2 YSYEKL. The ends were cut back, 0 bases at V and 3 bases at J, with 17 bases in the middle. The CDR3 consists of 17 residues.

The chain uses TRBV29-1 and TRBJ2-1; perhaps TRBD2 as D (5 bases). Per germline, CDR1 SQVTM and CDR2 ANQGSEA. Between the trimmed V and J ends, which lost 7 bases and 5 bases, there was a span of 15 bases. The CDR3 is made up of 13 amino acids. The CDR3 coding sequence is TGCAGCGCTGAGGTTGCGCGGGACAATGAGCAGTTCTTC. Protein: CSAEVARDNEQFF.

This clone appeared a few times. The CDR3 loop reads CASSPRLAGGNNEQFF. CDR3 sequence (DNA): TGTGCCAGCAGCCCACGACTAGCGGGGGGAAACAATGAGCAGTTCTTC. The chain carries TRBV5-5 and TRBJ2-1; 13 bases agree with TRBD2. Germline lookup yields CDR1 SGHKS and CDR2 YYEKEE (reference sequence). The length of the CDR3 is 16 residues. V lost 4 bases, J lost 5 bases, and 6 bases stayed unmatched.

The chain joins TRBV13 to TRBJ2-3; 8 bases align to TRBD2. This CDR3 comprises 20 residues. V lost 1 base to trimming and J lost 4 bases; unmatched junction nucleotides: 19. Germline V gene data show CDR1 as PRHDT and CDR2 as FYEKMQ (reference sequence). CDR3 DNA: TGTGCCAGCAGCTTAGAGGCAGCGGGGGCTTTACGCGGCGCCGCAGATACGCAGTATTTT. Encoded protein: CASSLEAAGALRGAADTQYF.

This clone was counted once. This sequence joins TRBV5-8 and TRBJ1-6; 9 bases fit TRBD1. CDR1 is SGHTS, CDR2 YDEGEE, per germline. This CDR3 region has 16 residues. The V and J ends lost 5 bases and 10 bases, in that order; junction bases with no gene match: 13. Written as DNA, the CDR3 is TGTGCCAGCAGGAGACAGGGGGTGCAAAGTCACTCACCCCTCCACTTT. Amino acid sequence: CASRRQGVQSHSPLHF.

The chain has TRBV9 and TRBJ2-5, with TRBD2 matching over 10 bases. CDR1 is SGDLS and CDR2 is YYNGEE in the germline V gene. This CDR3 spans 15 amino acids. The J segment lost 5 bases and the V segment lost 1 base, leaving 5 bases of the junction unmatched. This chain's CDR3 is CASSVMMTSGETQYF. The CDR3 DNA reads as TGTGCCAGCAGCGTAATGATGACTAGCGGGGAGACCCAGTACTTC.

To note about this clone: Other nucleotide sequences from this sample produce the same CDR3. J is TRBJ1-2 and V is TRBV29-1; D call uncertain. This CDR3 comprises 10 residues. Germline lookup yields CDR1 SQVTM and CDR2 ANQGSEA. Trimming cost V 3 bases and J 4 bases, with 3 bases left between them. CDR3 in DNA: TGCAGCGTTGACAGCTATGGCTACACCTTC. Residues: CSVDSYGYTF. Full variable domain (rest looked up from reference TRBV29-1 and TRBJ1-2): SAVISQKPSRDICQRGTSLTIQCQVDSQVTMMFWYRQQPGQSLTLIATANQGSEATYESGFVIDKFPISRPNLTFSTLTVSNMSPEDSSIYLCSVDSYGYTFGSGTRLTVV.

V is TRBV14 and J is TRBJ1-2; the D is unclear. The ends were cut back, 4 bases at V and 6 bases at J, with 18 bases in the middle. This CDR3 comprises 15 residues. The V gene's germline CDR1 is SGHDN and CDR2 FVKESK. The CDR3 coding sequence is TGTGCCAGCAGCCCCTTCGGAACGGGAACTAATGGCTACACCTTC. It yields the protein CASSPFGTGTNGYTF. The full variable domain, rest sourced from reference TRBV14 and TRBJ1-2, is EAGVTQFPSHSVIEKGQTVTLRCDPISGHDNLYWYRRVMGKEIKFLLHFVKESKQDESGMPNNRFLAERTGGTYSTLKVQPAELEDSGVYFCASSPFGTGTNGYTFGSGTRLTVV.

The chain uses TRBV11-3 and TRBJ1-1; weak D call: TRBD1 (6 bases). CDR3 size: 13 residues. Trimming shortened V by 3 bases and J by 4 bases, and 9 bases separated the two germline ends. Germline V gives CDR1 SGHNT, CDR2 YENEEA. As DNA, the CDR3 is TGTGCCAGCAGCTTCAACAGGGCCACTGAAGCTTTCTTT. Residues: CASSFNRATEAFF.

The chain combines TRBV11-2 with TRBJ1-3, with 7 bases matching TRBD1. CDR3 size: 16 residues. From germline, CDR1 is SGHAT and CDR2 FQNNGV. The junction had 8 bases not matched to a gene; V was cut back by 4 bases and J by 2 bases. Written as DNA, the CDR3 is TGTGCCAGCAGCTCCCGGACAGGTACAGCTGGAAACACCATATATTTT. Amino acids: CASSSRTGTAGNTIYF. Full variable domain (remainder filled in from reference TRBV11-2 and TRBJ1-3): EAGVAQSPRYKIIEKRQSVAFWCNPISGHATLYWYQQILGQGPKLLIQFQNNGVVDDSQLPKDRFSAERLKGVDSTLKIQPAKLEDSAVYLCASSSRTGTAGNTIYFGEGSWLTVV.

This clone showed up just a few times. This chain uses TRBV6-1 with TRBJ1-1; D may be TRBD1 (5 bases). The germline gives CDR1 MNHNS, CDR2 SASEGT. The CDR3 runs 14 residues. Deletions cut 6 bases from V and 3 bases from J, with 14 bases between. CDR3 nucleotide sequence: TGTGCCAGCAGGACAACCAGCAGGGACACTGAAGCTTTCTTT. Translating gives CASRTTSRDTEAFF.

The chain employs TRBV7-2 and TRBJ1-3; no reliable D call. There are 13 residues in the CDR3. The germline V and J ends were trimmed by 5 bases and 4 bases, with 9 bases remaining between them. Germline V gene data show CDR1 as SGHTA and CDR2 as FQGNSA. The CDR3 bases are TGTGCCAGCAGCCAGAATACAGGAAACACCATATATTTT. It encodes CASSQNTGNTIYF.

This chain uses TRBV19 with TRBJ1-5, with unresolved D. Germline V gene data show CDR1 as LNHDA and CDR2 as SQIVND (reference sequence). V was trimmed by 8 bases and J by 1 base, leaving 9 bases between them. This CDR3 comprises 13 residues. CDR3 sequence: CASSKESNQPQHF. The CDR3 bases are TGTGCCAGTTCCAAGGAAAGCAATCAGCCCCAGCATTTT.

The gene calls are TRBV2 and TRBJ2-5; TRBD1 or TRBD2 may be the D gene (7 bases each). CDR1 and CDR2 (germline): SNHLY, FYNNEI. This CDR3 contains 12 residues. Trimming shortened V by 9 bases and J by 11 bases, and 19 bases separated the two germline ends. The chain's CDR3 is CASTGEGWEQYF. The CDR3, as DNA: TGTGCCAGTACAGGGGAGGGTTGGGAGCAGTACTTC. Supplemented by reference TRBV2 and TRBJ2-5, the full variable domain reads EPEVTQTPSHQVTQMGQEVILRCVPISNHLYFYWYRQILGQKVEFLVSFYNNEISEKSEIFDDQFSVERPDGSNFTLKIRSTKLEDSAMYFCASTGEGWEQYFGPGTRLLVL.

The chain recombines TRBV6-1 with TRBJ1-2, with D perhaps TRBD1 (5 bases). Trimming left V 6 bases short and J 0 bases short, with 14 bases between. The length of the CDR3 is 15 residues. Germline CDR1 and CDR2: MNHNS and SASEGT. The CDR3 loop reads CASSIDSRANYGYTF. CDR3 sequence (DNA): TGTGCCAGCAGCATAGACAGCCGAGCTAACTATGGCTACACCTTC.

The chain combines TRBV28 with TRBJ2-5, with D tentatively TRBD1 (5 bases). The CDR3 is 13 amino acids. In germline, CDR1 is MDHEN, CDR2 SYDVKM. The V and J ends lost 4 bases and 3 bases respectively, with 9 bases between them. CDR3 DNA sequence: TGTGCCAGCAGTTCAGGGCCGGAAGAGACCCAGTACTTC. Protein product: CASSSGPEETQYF.

V and J are TRBV4-1 and TRBJ1-3; a possible D gene is TRBD1 (6 bases). The germline V gene encodes CDR1 MGHRA and CDR2 YSYEKL. Deletions cut 0 bases from V and 2 bases from J, with 20 bases between. This CDR3 has 19 residues. CDR3 DNA sequence: TGCGCCAGCAGCCAAGAGAGTAGTGGGGGGGCAGGCGCTGGAAACACCATATATTTT. This translates into CASSQESSGGAGAGNTIYF.

The rearrangement uses TRBV25-1 and TRBJ1-3, with D possibly being TRBD1 (5 bases). Trimming pared 5 bases from V and 3 bases from J, leaving 8 bases between. This CDR3 has 13 residues. The germline V gene encodes CDR1 MGHDK and CDR2 SYGVNS. Written as DNA, the CDR3 is TGTGCCAGCAGTTGGCAGGGTGGAAACACCATATATTTT. Protein: CASSWQGGNTIYF. The full variable domain, in which reference TRBV25-1 and TRBJ1-3 provide the parts outside the CDR3, is EADIYQTPRYLVIGTGKKITLECSQTMGHDKMYWYQQDPGMELHLIHYSYGVNSTEKGDLSSESTVSRIRTEHFPLTLESARPSHTSQYLCASSWQGGNTIYFGEGSWLTVV.

CDR3 region: CASSYSTYHTQYF. The CDR3 DNA reads TGTGCCAGCAGTTACTCGACTTATCATACGCAGTATTTT. The chain carries TRBV6-5 and TRBJ2-3; D is unclear. Looked up from germline, CDR1 is MNHEY and CDR2 is SVGAGI. CDR3 length: 13 amino acids. The V end lost 0 bases, the J end lost 7 bases, and 8 bases lay between the germline ends.

This chain connects TRBV30 to TRBJ1-5, with 10 bases matching TRBD1. In germline, CDR1 is GTSNPN, CDR2 SVGIG (reference sequence). J was trimmed by 7 bases and V by 5 bases; bases with no gene match: 8. This CDR3 is built from 14 residues. The CDR3 DNA reads TGTGCCTGGGACGACAGGGGGCGAAGGCAGCCCCAGCATTTT. As protein: CAWDDRGRRQPQHF.

The chain recombines TRBV27 with TRBJ1-6; D is uncertain. The CDR3 extends over 12 amino acids. V lost 6 bases, J lost 2 bases, and 2 bases lay in between. The germline V gene encodes CDR1 MNHEY and CDR2 SMNVEV (reference sequence). The CDR3 region is CASSPYNSPLHF. In DNA, the CDR3 is TGTGCCAGCAGCCCCTATAATTCACCCCTCCACTTT.

The V call is TRBV19, the J call TRBJ1-5, with a tentative D call TRBD1 (5 bases). Germline CDR1 and CDR2: LNHDA and SQIVND (reference sequence). V gave up 1 base and J gave up 3 bases, with 10 bases separating them. CDR3 length equals 15 residues. The CDR3 nucleotides are TGTGCCAGTAGTATAGGAAAGGGGCCCAATCAGCCCCAGCATTTT. It specifies CASSIGKGPNQPQHF.